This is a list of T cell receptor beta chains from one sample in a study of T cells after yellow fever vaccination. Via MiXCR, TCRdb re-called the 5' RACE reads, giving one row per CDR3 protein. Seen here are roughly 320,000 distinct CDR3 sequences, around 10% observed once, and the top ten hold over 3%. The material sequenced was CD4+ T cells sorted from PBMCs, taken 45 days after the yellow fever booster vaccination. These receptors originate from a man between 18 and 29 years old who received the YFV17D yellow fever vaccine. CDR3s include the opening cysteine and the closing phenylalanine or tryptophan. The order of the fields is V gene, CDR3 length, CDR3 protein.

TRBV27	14	CATKGGRYNEKLFF
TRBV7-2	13	CASSLVQSGPQHF
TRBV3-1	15	CASSKGLADQETQYF
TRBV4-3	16	CASSQDYGRRNSPLHF
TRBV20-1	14	CSAPYTGLGETQYF
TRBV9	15	CASSVERRGDNEQFF
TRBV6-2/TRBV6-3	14	CASRSPGLAGVMFF
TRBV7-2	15	CASSLEVSGAYVLTF
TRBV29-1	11	CSAGDGYEQYF
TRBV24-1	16	CATSDFGAGGHNEQFF
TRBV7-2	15	CASSLTGTSGNTIYF
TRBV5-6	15	CASSLQLGDGSPLHF
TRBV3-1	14	CASSQLLGTDTQYF
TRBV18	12	CASSGGITEAFF
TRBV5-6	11	CASSVVGKQYF
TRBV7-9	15	CASSLWASGNNEQFF
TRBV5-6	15	CASRRPGQGVNEQYF
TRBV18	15	CASSPLGTAGNTIYF
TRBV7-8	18	CASSLAGLDFSGANVLTF
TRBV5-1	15	CASSSWTGVSEKLFF
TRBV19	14	CATADRGFFYGYTF
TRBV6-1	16	CASSEHETGEGSPLHF
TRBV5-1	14	CASSPRQPNYGYTF
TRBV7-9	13	CASKPPAGDEQFF
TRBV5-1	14	CASSLLGDYNEQFF
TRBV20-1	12	CSGGESTGELFF
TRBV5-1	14	CASSLVSPHYEQYF
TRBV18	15	CASSLAGTGVTEAFF
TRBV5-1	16	CASSNGQFRTNEKLFF
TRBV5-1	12	CASGADNYGYTF
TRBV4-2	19	CASSQEGTSGGAFYYEQFF
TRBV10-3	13	CATNRGMNTEAFF
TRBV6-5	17	CASSPLPSAFAYNEQFF
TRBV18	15	CASSPGQGGNSPLHF
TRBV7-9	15	CASSYTFNRPNEQFF
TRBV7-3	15	CASSPLGGMQETQYF
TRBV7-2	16	CASSLRTSGGKNEQFF
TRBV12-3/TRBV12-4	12	CASSQWTTEPSF
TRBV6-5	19	CASSYWVPTSGGAGDTQYF
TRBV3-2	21	CASSQVGSPIQRVPSTDTQYF
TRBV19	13	CASSIVVADTQYF
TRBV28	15	CASSFPGQPSGELFF
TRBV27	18	CASSGRGSGVRTYNEQFF
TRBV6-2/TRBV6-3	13	CASRIGGAYEQFF
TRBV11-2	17	CASSAQGAMILRDGYTF
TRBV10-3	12	CAISGQGTEAFF
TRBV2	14	CASSEGPSGNTIYF
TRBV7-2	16	CASSPRGSGGQGEQFF
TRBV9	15	CASSVGGGAYTEQFF
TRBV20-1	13	CSAAGRVAYEQYF
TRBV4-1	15	CASSPAGLVQEKLFF
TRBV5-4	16	CASSFPTGQITGELFF
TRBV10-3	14	CAIREDGGSDTQYF
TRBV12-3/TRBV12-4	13	CASSFGVRGIQYF
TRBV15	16	CATSWAPGQGLNTIYF
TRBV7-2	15	CASSFYVEARNEQFF